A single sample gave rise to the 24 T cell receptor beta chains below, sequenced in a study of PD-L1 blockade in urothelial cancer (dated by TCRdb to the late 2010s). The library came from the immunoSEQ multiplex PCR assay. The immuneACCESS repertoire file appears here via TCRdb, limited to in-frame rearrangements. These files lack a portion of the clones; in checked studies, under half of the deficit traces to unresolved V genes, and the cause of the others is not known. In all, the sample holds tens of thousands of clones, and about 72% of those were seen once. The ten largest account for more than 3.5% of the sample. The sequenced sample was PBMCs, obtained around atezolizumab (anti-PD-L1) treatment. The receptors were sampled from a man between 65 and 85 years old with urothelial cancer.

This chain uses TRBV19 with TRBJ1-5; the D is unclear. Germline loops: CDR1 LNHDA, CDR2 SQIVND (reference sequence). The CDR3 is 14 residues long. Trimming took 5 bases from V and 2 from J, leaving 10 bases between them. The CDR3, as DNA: TGTGCCAGTAGTCCCCGTTTAGGCAATCAGCCCCAGCATTTT. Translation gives CASSPRLGNQPQHF.

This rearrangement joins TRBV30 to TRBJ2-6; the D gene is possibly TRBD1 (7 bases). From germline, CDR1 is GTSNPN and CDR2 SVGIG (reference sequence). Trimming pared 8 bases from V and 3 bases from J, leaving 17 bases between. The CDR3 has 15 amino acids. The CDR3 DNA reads TGTGCCATTGGGCAGGGGGGTCGTGGGGCCAACGTCCTGACTTTC. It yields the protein CAIGQGGRGANVLTF.

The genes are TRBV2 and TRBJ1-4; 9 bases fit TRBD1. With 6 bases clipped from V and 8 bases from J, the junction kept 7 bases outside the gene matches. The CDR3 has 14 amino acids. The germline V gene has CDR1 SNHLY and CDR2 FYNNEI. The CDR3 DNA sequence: TGTGCCAGCAGACAGGGGGCTTCGGTCGAAAAACTGTTTTTT. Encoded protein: CASRQGASVEKLFF. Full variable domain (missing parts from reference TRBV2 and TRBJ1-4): EPEVTQTPSHQVTQMGQEVILRCVPISNHLYFYWYRQILGQKVEFLVSFYNNEISEKSEIFDDQFSVERPDGSNFTLKIRSTKLEDSAMYFCASRQGASVEKLFFGSGTQLSVL.

CDR3 in amino acids: CATLSLTGRNEQFF. CDR3 nucleotide sequence: TGTGCCACCCTCTCCCTGACAGGGAGGAATGAGCAGTTCTTC. The chain has TRBV6-5 and TRBJ2-1, with D possibly matching TRBD1 (7 bases). Germline CDR1 and CDR2: MNHEY and SVGAGI. V shed 10 bases and J shed 7 bases, with 20 bases lying between them. The CDR3 has 14 residues.

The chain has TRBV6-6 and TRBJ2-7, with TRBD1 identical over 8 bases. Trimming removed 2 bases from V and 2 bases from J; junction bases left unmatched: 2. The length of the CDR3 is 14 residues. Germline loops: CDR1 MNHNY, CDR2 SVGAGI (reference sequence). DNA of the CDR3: TGTGCCAGCAGTTACACAGGGGGAGCCTACGAGCAGTACTTC. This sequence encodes CASSYTGGAYEQYF.

CDR3 sequence (DNA): TGCGCCAGCAGCGGGGAGAACTCAAACATTCAGTACTTC. Protein product: CASSGENSNIQYF. The chain links TRBV5-1 to TRBJ2-4, with a possible D match to TRBD2 (5 bases). Germline values: CDR1 SGHRS, CDR2 YFSETQ. V was shortened by 4 bases and J by 6 bases, with 11 bases between the two germline ends. This CDR3 has 13 residues. The entire variable domain, with the rest obtained from reference TRBV5-1 and TRBJ2-4, is as follows: KAGVTQTPRYLIKTRGQQVTLSCSPISGHRSVSWYQQTPGQGLQFLFEYFSETQRNKGNFPGRFSGRQFSNSRSEMNVSTLELGDSALYLCASSGENSNIQYFGAGTRLSVL.

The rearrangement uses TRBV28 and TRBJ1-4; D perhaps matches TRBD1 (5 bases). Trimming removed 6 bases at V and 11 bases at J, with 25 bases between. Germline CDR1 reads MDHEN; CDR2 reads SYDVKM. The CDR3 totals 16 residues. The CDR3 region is CASSPPYGGGLGKLFF. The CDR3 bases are TGTGCCAGCAGCCCCCCATACGGGGGGGGTCTCGGGAAACTGTTTTTT.

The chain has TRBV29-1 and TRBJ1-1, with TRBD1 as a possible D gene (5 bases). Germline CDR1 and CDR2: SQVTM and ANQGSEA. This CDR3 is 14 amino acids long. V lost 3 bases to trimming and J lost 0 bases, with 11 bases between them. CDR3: CSVDTGLLNTEAFF. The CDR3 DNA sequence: TGCAGCGTTGATACGGGACTCCTGAACACTGAAGCTTTCTTT.

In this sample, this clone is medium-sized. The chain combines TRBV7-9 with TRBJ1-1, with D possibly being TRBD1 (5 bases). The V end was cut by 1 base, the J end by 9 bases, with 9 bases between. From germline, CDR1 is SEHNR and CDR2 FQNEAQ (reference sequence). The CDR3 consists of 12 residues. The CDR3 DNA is TGTGCCAGCAGCTTAGGGGGCTCAAAAGCTTTCTTT. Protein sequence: CASSLGGSKAFF.

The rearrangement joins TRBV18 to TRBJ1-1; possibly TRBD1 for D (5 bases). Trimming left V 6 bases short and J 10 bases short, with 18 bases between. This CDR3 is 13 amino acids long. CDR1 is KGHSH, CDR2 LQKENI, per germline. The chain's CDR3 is CASSLQADTGAFF. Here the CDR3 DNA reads TGTGCCAGCTCTCTACAGGCCGACACCGGAGCTTTCTTT.

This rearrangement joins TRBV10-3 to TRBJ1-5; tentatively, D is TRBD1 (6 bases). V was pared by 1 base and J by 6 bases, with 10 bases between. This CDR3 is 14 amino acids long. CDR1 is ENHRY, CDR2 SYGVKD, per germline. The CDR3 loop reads CAISEWGQGQPQHF. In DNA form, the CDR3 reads TGTGCCATCAGTGAGTGGGGGCAAGGTCAGCCCCAGCATTTT.

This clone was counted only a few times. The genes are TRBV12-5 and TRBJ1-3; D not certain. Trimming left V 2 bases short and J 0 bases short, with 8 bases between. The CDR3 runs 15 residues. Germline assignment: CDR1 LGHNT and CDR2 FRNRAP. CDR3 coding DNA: TGTGCTAGTGGTTTGTCCGGCGGCTCTGGAAACACCATATATTTT. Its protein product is CASGLSGGSGNTIYF.

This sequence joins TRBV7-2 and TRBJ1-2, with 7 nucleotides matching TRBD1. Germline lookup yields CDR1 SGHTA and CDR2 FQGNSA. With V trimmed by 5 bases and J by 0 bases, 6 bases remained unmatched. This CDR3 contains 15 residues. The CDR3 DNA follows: TGTGCCAGCAGCCCAGGGACAGACTCTAACTATGGCTACACCTTC. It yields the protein CASSPGTDSNYGYTF.

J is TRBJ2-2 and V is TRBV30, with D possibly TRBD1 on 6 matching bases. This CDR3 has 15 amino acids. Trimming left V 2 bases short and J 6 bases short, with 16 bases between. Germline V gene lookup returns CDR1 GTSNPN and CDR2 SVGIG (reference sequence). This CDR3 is CAWSQGGRVPGELFF. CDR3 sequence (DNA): TGTGCCTGGAGTCAAGGGGGTAGGGTGCCCGGGGAGCTGTTTTTT.

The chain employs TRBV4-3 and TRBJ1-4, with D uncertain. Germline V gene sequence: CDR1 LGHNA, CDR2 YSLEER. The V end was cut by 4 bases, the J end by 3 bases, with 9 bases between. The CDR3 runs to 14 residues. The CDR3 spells CASSPGNPNEKLFF. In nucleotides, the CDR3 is TGCGCCAGCAGCCCAGGCAACCCTAATGAAAAACTGTTTTTT.

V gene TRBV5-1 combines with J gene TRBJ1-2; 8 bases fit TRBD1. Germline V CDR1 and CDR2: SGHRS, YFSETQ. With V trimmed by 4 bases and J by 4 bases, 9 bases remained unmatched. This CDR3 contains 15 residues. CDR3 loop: CASSQQAGQGYGYTF. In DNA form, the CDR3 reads TGCGCCAGCAGCCAACAAGCTGGACAGGGCTATGGCTACACCTTC. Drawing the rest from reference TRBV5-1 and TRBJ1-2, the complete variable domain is KAGVTQTPRYLIKTRGQQVTLSCSPISGHRSVSWYQQTPGQGLQFLFEYFSETQRNKGNFPGRFSGRQFSNSRSEMNVSTLELGDSALYLCASSQQAGQGYGYTFGSGTRLTVV.

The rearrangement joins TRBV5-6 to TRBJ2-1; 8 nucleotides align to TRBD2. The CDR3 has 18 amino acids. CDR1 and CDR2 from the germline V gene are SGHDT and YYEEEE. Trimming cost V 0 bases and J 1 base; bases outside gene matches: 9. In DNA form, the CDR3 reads TGTGCCAGCAGCTTGGCCGGGAGGGCCCTCCTGTCCTACAATGAGCAGTTCTTC. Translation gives CASSLAGRALLSYNEQFF.

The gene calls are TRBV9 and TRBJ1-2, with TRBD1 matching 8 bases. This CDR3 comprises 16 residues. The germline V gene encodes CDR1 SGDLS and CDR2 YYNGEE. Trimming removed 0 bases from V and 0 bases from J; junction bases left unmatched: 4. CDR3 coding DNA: TGTGCCAGCAGCGTAGCCCCGGACAGGGCTAACTATGGCTACACCTTC. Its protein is CASSVAPDRANYGYTF.

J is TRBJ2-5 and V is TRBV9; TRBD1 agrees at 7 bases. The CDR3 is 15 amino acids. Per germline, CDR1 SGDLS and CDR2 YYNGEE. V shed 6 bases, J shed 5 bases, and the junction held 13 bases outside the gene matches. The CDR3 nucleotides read TGTGCCAGCACCCGAGGGGGCCTAAGAGGGGAGACCCAGTACTTC. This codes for CASTRGGLRGETQYF.

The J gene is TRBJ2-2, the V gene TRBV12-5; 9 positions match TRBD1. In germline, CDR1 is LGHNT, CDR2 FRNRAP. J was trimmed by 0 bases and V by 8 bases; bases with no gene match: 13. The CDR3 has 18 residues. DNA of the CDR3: TGTGCTAGTTGTCGTCCCACCGGGACAGGGACGAACACCGGGGAGCTGTTTTTT. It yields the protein CASCRPTGTGTNTGELFF. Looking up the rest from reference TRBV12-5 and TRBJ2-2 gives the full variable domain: DARVTQTPRHKVTEMGQEVTMRCQPILGHNTVFWYRQTMMQGLELLAYFRNRAPLDDSGMPKDRFSAEMPDATLATLKIQPSEPRDSAVYFCASCRPTGTGTNTGELFFGEGSRLTVL.

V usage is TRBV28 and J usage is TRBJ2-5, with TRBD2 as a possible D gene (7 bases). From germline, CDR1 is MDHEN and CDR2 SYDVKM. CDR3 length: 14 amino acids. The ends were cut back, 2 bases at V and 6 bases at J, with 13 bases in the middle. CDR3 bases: TGTGCCAGCAGTTTAACCGGGGGGCCGCAGACCCAGTACTTC. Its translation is CASSLTGGPQTQYF.

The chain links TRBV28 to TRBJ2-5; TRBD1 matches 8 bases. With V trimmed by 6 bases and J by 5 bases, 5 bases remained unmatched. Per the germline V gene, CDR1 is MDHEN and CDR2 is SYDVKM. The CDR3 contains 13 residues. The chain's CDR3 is CASSGQGLETQYF. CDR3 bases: TGTGCCAGCAGCGGACAGGGATTGGAGACCCAGTACTTC.

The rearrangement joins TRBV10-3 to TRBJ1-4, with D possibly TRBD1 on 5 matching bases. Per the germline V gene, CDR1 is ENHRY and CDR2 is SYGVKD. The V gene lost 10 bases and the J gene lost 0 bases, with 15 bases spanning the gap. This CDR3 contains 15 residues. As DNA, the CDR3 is TGTGCCACCGCCACAGGATCTGCAACTAATGAAAAACTGTTTTTT. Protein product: CATATGSATNEKLFF.

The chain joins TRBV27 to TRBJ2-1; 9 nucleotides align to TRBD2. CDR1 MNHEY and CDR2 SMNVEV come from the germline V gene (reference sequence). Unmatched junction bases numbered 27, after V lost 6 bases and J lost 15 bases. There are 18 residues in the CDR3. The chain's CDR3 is CASRPLLVGLAGSRAGFF. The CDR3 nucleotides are TGTGCCAGCAGACCCCTCCTTGTGGGACTAGCAGGATCCCGGGCTGGGTTCTTC.